The clone carrying this T cell receptor (beta chain) was recorded a few times. Its antigen is unidentified. They built TCR cDNA with 5'RACE template switching, a step that put in a universal primer site and UMIs. TCRdb fed the 5' RACE reads into MiXCR, producing one record per CDR3 protein. The data show under 700,000 distinct CDR3 sequences, approximately 16% seen once. The V gene lost 6 bases and the J gene lost 3 bases, with 9 bases spanning the gap. The CDR3 contains 12 residues. Germline loops: CDR1 MNHEY, CDR2 SVGEGT. This specimen comes from a study of T cells after yellow fever vaccination. Study background: Any fraction with a low cell number was prepared using SMART-Seq v4 Ultra Low Input. Overall study results and limits: The study noted that FACS-sorted repertoires could contain abundant clonotypes contaminating from the bulk population. Clones that expanded after primary vaccination mostly reappeared after the booster (roughly 96% CD4, 70% to 90% CD8).

The sequencing used PBMCs, collected more than 4 days after the first yellow fever vaccination. The receptor was isolated from a man aged 18 to 30 who received the YFV17D yellow fever vaccine. The chain joins TRBV6-2 or TRBV6-3 to TRBJ2-7; D is uncertain. DNA for the CDR3: TGTGCCAGCAGGAATACGGACTACGAGCAGTACTTC. Its translation: CASRNTDYEQYF.